The text below deals with one TCR beta chain. CDR3 length: 16 residues. CDR1 is SGHRS, CDR2 YFSETQ, per germline. The record originates from a study of monozygotic twins with inflammatory bowel disease. TCRdb re-called the 5' RACE reads and shows each CDR3 protein once, DNA omitted. The data include 150,000 to 200,000 distinct CDR3 sequences; the top ten clones carry approximately 7.4%. This sequence was found in a human donor with ulcerative colitis or Crohn's disease, or a healthy co-twin of an affected twin (not recorded which). This chain links TRBV5-1 with TRBJ2-1; TCRdb reports TRBD2, a call that lacks DNA to check it against. The sample taken for sequencing was blood. This chain's CDR3 is CASSLGLTSGRDEQFF. Supplemented by reference TRBV5-1 and TRBJ2-1, the full variable domain reads KAGVTQTPRYLIKTRGQQVTLSCSPISGHRSVSWYQQTPGQGLQFLFEYFSETQRNKGNFPGRFSGRQFSNSRSEMNVSTLELGDSALYLCASSLGLTSGRDEQFFGPGTRLTVL.